A few counts support the clone carrying this T cell receptor beta chain. The sample belongs to a study of patients and donors after allogeneic stem cell transplantation. TCRdb analysed the RT-PCR reads with MiXCR anew, one entry per CDR3 protein. The table lists approximately 200,000 distinct CDR3 sequences, about 14% of them singletons. This CDR3 region has 16 residues. V shed 6 bases, J shed 2 bases, and the junction held 9 bases outside the gene matches. Germline V CDR1 and CDR2: MNHNS, SASEGT. Source material: blood, either unsorted or a sorted T cell fraction (not recorded which). This rearrangement joins TRBV6-1 to TRBJ2-1, with 8 bases that match TRBD2. This TCR derives from a human donor who was either an allogeneic HSCT recipient or a stem cell or donor lymphocyte infusion donor (not recorded which). It is not recorded whose cells these are; they may come from a transplant donor. CDR3 nucleotides: TGTGCCAGCAGGGGCCTCGGGGGGGGGACCTACAATGAGCAGTTCTTC. This translates into CASRGLGGGTYNEQFF.